This TCR beta chain was documented in a study of identical twins. Whole-study results and caveats: Low generation probability was overrepresented in out-of-frame alpha sequences shared by twins. Models, which agreed with sharing between unrelated individuals, nonetheless underestimated the out-of-frame TCR alpha sharing seen in monozygotic twins. Cross-sectional statistics underpinned the conclusions; the same donors were not followed.

This clonotype came up a few times. Its antigen is currently unknown. The CDR3 length is 14 residues. V was trimmed by 1 base and J by 10 bases, leaving 11 bases between them. TCRdb re-analysed the 5' RACE reads in MiXCR, keeping a single row per CDR3 protein. The table shows 1.5 million to 2 million distinct CDR3 sequences, with about 31% occurring only once. The clonotype comes from a newborn girl in good health. This sequence joins TRBV12-3 or TRBV12-4 and TRBJ1-6; D is unclear. Sequencing was carried out using cord blood. The CDR3 is CASSLGRIRSPLHF. CDR3 sequence (DNA): TGTGCCAGCAGTTTAGGCAGGATCAGGTCACCCCTCCACTTT.